A selection of T cell receptor beta chains follows, all from one sample in a study of cytomegalovirus exposure and HLA in healthy donors. The protocol was immunoSEQ multiplex PCR, while the TCRdb copy is restricted to in-frame clones and leaves out a portion. The table includes 66,000 or so clones, approximately 96% detected once. Sequencing was performed on PBMCs. All receptors come from a woman between 18 and 30 years old in good health and CMV-seropositive. Both conserved end residues are trimmed from each CDR3.

11	TRBJ1-6	TRBV7-9	ASSSTYNSPLH
12	TRBJ1-1	TRBV29-1	SVIISGTYTEAF
12	TRBJ2-5	TRBV19	ASSKDRGQETQY
14	TRBJ1-5	TRBV28	ASSSPVGQGLQPQH
11	TRBJ1-1	TRBV14	ASSHRDSTEAF
12	TRBJ2-2	TRBV6-5	ASSKTGGGGELF
14	TRBJ2-1	TRBV7-9	ASSFGGRAEYFEQF
15	TRBJ2-7	TRBV5-1	ASSFAGTGGIFDEQY
13	TRBJ2-3	TRBV6-1	ASSELAGETDTQY
12	TRBJ2-3	TRBV10-3	AIKYSGGTDTQY
17	TRBJ2-2	TRBV4-1	ASSQGYRLAGIGDGELF
13	TRBJ2-7	TRBV2	ASSEALAGLYEQY
13	TRBJ1-1	TRBV5-6	ASSLTLTMGTEAF
14	TRBJ1-1	TRBV28	ASIPSWTGGNTEAF
13	TRBJ2-1	TRBV9	ASSAEGTSVNEQF
9	TRBJ2-7	TRBV2	ASSKLPEQY
13	TRBJ1-5	TRBV6-6	ASSFTGGGNQPQH
12	TRBJ2-7	TRBV19	ASSPPEPFYEQY
13	TRBJ1-2	TRBV27	ASSLSRGNAHGYT
15	TRBJ2-7	TRBV5-4	ASSLGGLKDSDYEQY
14	TRBJ2-5	TRBV4-1	ASSHEDGRIQETQY
14	TRBJ2-3	TRBV28	ASRDQRGPNTDTQY
9	TRBJ2-7	TRBV28	ASSQQARQY
12	TRBJ2-7	TRBV5-5	ASSYRTGAHEQY
13	TRBJ2-1	TRBV10-3	AISEAGSTHNEQF
11	TRBJ2-5	TRBV6-1	ASSWRAQETQY
12	TRBJ2-1	TRBV19	ASSPGPGGHEQF
11	TRBJ1-1	TRBV11-1	ASSSRVATEAF
12	TRBJ2-7	TRBV30	AWSPRGRNYEQY
13	TRBJ2-3	TRBV27	ASSFTLALTDTQY
13	TRBJ2-5	TRBV12-5	ASGHGGAAQETQY
12	TRBJ2-3	TRBV13	ASRRLSSTDTQY
11	TRBJ1-2	TRBV27	ATRDRAPYGYT
13	TRBJ2-3	TRBV28	ASSSYRVPTDTQY
14	TRBJ2-3	TRBV4-1	ASSQGRGGPTDTQY
14	TRBJ2-1	TRBV27	ASSLAVTGGTNEQF
12	TRBJ2-7	TRBV6-5	ASSWDIGTYEQY
13	TRBJ2-7	TRBV9	ASSVSGSRSYEQY
12	TRBJ2-7	TRBV5-8	ASSAGQGSYEQY
11	TRBJ1-1	TRBV27	ASSPHRGPEAF
12	TRBJ2-1	TRBV27	ASSWASEDNEQF
10	TRBJ1-2	TRBV5-4	ASSLSRGGYT
14	TRBJ1-4	TRBV4-1	ASSQAPGLPAEKLF
13	TRBJ2-2	TRBV29-1	SVAGDRDNTGELF
14	TRBJ2-7	TRBV6-6	ASSYTGTGGSYEQY
10	TRBJ2-5	TRBV11-2	ASSPNPGQEY
12	TRBJ2-1	TRBV29-1	SLLPGQGADEQF
16	TRBJ1-1	TRBV11-2	ASSRDIRQGRLNTEAF
12	TRBJ1-1	TRBV18	ASSPTGVNTEAF
14	TRBJ2-1	TRBV11-3	ASSLAQGESDNEQF
12	TRBJ1-4	TRBV7-9	ASSFADPNEKLF
14	TRBJ1-5	TRBV19	ASSMRGDRGSWPQH
14	TRBJ1-3	TRBV18	ASSPPSGSSGNTIY
11	TRBJ2-1	TRBV7-9	ASMTGVGNEQF
13	TRBJ2-7	TRBV15	ATSSLAGGPVGQY
16	TRBJ2-2	TRBV19	ASSMATGGPANTGELF
12	TRBJ1-1	TRBV6-1	ASRERQGASEAF
12	TRBJ2-4	TRBV4-1	ASSHDGRDYIQY
13	TRBJ1-1	TRBV28	ASSVGGQGNTEAF